The rows below give T cell receptor beta chains drawn from one sample of a study of T cell repertoires in cytomegalovirus infection. MiXCR, run by TCRdb on the reads, gives a single entry per CDR3 protein. The table includes fewer than 85,000 distinct CDR3 sequences, under 5% detected once. Sequenced: PBMCs. These receptors came from a human donor in good health (CMV status not recorded). Some clones in this sample may be carry-over from other donors' samples. Both conserved end residues are part of each CDR3. The D gene is left open where the match is weak. Rows may omit the clone size; those that give it use once, few, many or a size class.

j_gene: TRBJ2-7
d_gene: .
len: 13
v_gene: TRBV20-1
abundance: many
CDR3nt: TGCAGTGCCAAGTGGCGCATATCCTACGAGCAGTACTTC
CDR3aa: CSAKWRISYEQYF

j_gene: TRBJ2-7
d_gene: .
len: 13
v_gene: TRBV12-3/TRBV12-4
abundance: few
CDR3nt: TGTGCCAGCAGTTTCCTCGGGGCTGGGGAGCAGTACTTC
CDR3aa: CASSFLGAGEQYF

j_gene: TRBJ2-7
d_gene: TRBD2
len: 14
v_gene: TRBV6-1
abundance: many
CDR3nt: TGTGCCAGCAGGCGCGGCGGGGGGGACTACGAGCAGTACTTC
CDR3aa: CASRRGGGDYEQYF

j_gene: TRBJ2-1
d_gene: .
len: 13
v_gene: TRBV7-2
abundance: few
CDR3nt: TGTGCCAGCAGCCGCCAACGGGACAATGAGCAGTTCTTC
CDR3aa: CASSRQRDNEQFF

j_gene: TRBJ1-2
d_gene: .
len: 14
v_gene: TRBV29-1
abundance: few
CDR3nt: TGCAGCGTGACCCCCATCGACCGCCCCTATGGCTACACCTTC
CDR3aa: CSVTPIDRPYGYTF

j_gene: TRBJ1-4
d_gene: .
len: 17
v_gene: TRBV7-8
abundance: many
CDR3nt: TGTGCCAGCAGCAAATTCCCGGGACTGCAGTATAATGAAAAACTGTTTTTT
CDR3aa: CASSKFPGLQYNEKLFF

j_gene: TRBJ2-3
d_gene: TRBD2
len: 15
v_gene: TRBV7-9
abundance: many
CDR3nt: TGTGCCAGCATCCTAGGGGCTAGCGGGACAGATACGCAGTATTTT
CDR3aa: CASILGASGTDTQYF

j_gene: TRBJ1-2
d_gene: .
len: 13
v_gene: TRBV7-2
abundance: many
CDR3nt: TGTGCCAGCAGCCCGGGGCCATCATATGGCTACACCTTC
CDR3aa: CASSPGPSYGYTF

j_gene: TRBJ1-1
d_gene: TRBD1
len: 15
v_gene: TRBV7-8
abundance: many
CDR3nt: TGTGCCAGCAGCGCGCGGGACAGAGCTGTCGCTGAAGCTTTCTTT
CDR3aa: CASSARDRAVAEAFF

j_gene: TRBJ2-5
d_gene: .
len: 15
v_gene: TRBV7-4
abundance: many
CDR3nt: TGTGCCAGCAGCTTAGGTCTAGCGAGGGGAGAGACCCAGTACTTC
CDR3aa: CASSLGLARGETQYF

j_gene: TRBJ2-1
d_gene: .
len: 13
v_gene: TRBV19
abundance: many
CDR3nt: TGTGCCAGTAGGCCCCTATATGGTACTGAGCAGTTCTTC
CDR3aa: CASRPLYGTEQFF

j_gene: TRBJ1-1
d_gene: .
len: 14
v_gene: TRBV7-2
abundance: many
CDR3nt: TGTGCCAGCAGCCTTTCAAGGATGAACACTGAAGCTTTCTTT
CDR3aa: CASSLSRMNTEAFF

j_gene: TRBJ2-7
d_gene: TRBD2
len: 14
v_gene: TRBV7-2
abundance: many
CDR3nt: TGTGCCAGCAGCTTCGGCGGGAGCAAGGACGAGCAGTACTTC
CDR3aa: CASSFGGSKDEQYF

j_gene: TRBJ2-7
d_gene: .
len: 16
v_gene: TRBV7-9
abundance: many
CDR3nt: TGTGCCAGCAGCTTAATTGGCGTTGGTAGCTCAAACGAGCAGTACTTC
CDR3aa: CASSLIGVGSSNEQYF

j_gene: TRBJ2-3
d_gene: .
len: 16
v_gene: TRBV7-2
abundance: .
CDR3nt: TGTGCCAGCAGCTTAACCAGGAGCGGAGCCGGGTATACGCAGTATTTT
CDR3aa: CASSLTRSGAGYTQYF

j_gene: TRBJ1-4
d_gene: .
len: 16
v_gene: TRBV2
abundance: many
CDR3nt: TGTGCCAGCAGTGGCGGTGGCAGCCCAAGGGGGGAAAAACTGTTTTTT
CDR3aa: CASSGGGSPRGEKLFF

j_gene: TRBJ1-1
d_gene: .
len: 12
v_gene: TRBV11-3
abundance: many
CDR3nt: TGTGCCAGCAGCCTAGAGGGGGGAAAAGCTTTCTTT
CDR3aa: CASSLEGGKAFF

j_gene: TRBJ2-1
d_gene: TRBD2
len: 15
v_gene: TRBV6-2/TRBV6-3
abundance: many
CDR3nt: TGTGCCAGCAGTTCGGGACTAGCGGGGGGAGATGAGCAGTTCTTC
CDR3aa: CASSSGLAGGDEQFF

j_gene: TRBJ1-2
d_gene: .
len: 13
v_gene: TRBV20-1
abundance: many
CDR3nt: TGCAGTGCTTCCAAGCCGGGCACCCATGGCTACACCTTC
CDR3aa: CSASKPGTHGYTF

j_gene: TRBJ2-1
d_gene: .
len: 12
v_gene: TRBV7-2
abundance: many
CDR3nt: TGTGCCAGCACCTCGGCGGCTCATGAGCAGTTCTTC
CDR3aa: CASTSAAHEQFF

j_gene: TRBJ2-7
d_gene: TRBD1
len: 15
v_gene: TRBV7-9
abundance: .
CDR3nt: TGTGCCAGCAGCTTAGCCCGGACAGGGCCCTACGAGCAGTACTTC
CDR3aa: CASSLARTGPYEQYF

j_gene: TRBJ1-6
d_gene: TRBD1
len: 14
v_gene: TRBV9
abundance: many
CDR3nt: TGTGCCAGCAGCGGACAGGGAGCGGATTCACCCCTCCACTTT
CDR3aa: CASSGQGADSPLHF

j_gene: TRBJ2-7
d_gene: .
len: 14
v_gene: TRBV28
abundance: few
CDR3nt: TGTGCCAGCACCCCCCTAAGAGCGTTCCACGAGCAGTACTTC
CDR3aa: CASTPLRAFHEQYF

j_gene: TRBJ2-3
d_gene: .
len: 14
v_gene: TRBV5-1
abundance: many
CDR3nt: TGCGCCAGCAGCTTGGCCTCAAAAGGGGATACGCAGTATTTT
CDR3aa: CASSLASKGDTQYF

j_gene: TRBJ1-1
d_gene: TRBD1
len: 17
v_gene: TRBV11-2
abundance: many
CDR3nt: TGTGCCAGCAGCCTGGACAGGGGGGGTTTGACGTACACTGAAGCTTTCTTT
CDR3aa: CASSLDRGGLTYTEAFF

j_gene: TRBJ2-2
d_gene: .
len: 14
v_gene: TRBV7-8
abundance: many
CDR3nt: TGTGCCAGCAGCTTTGGCAGACCCACCGGGGAGCTGTTTTTT
CDR3aa: CASSFGRPTGELFF

j_gene: TRBJ2-7
d_gene: TRBD2
len: 17
v_gene: TRBV7-8
abundance: many
CDR3nt: TGTGCCAGCAAGATATTAGCCGGGACTAGCGGGTCCTACGAGCAGTACTTC
CDR3aa: CASKILAGTSGSYEQYF

j_gene: TRBJ2-7
d_gene: TRBD2
len: 15
v_gene: TRBV7-2
abundance: many
CDR3nt: TGTGCCAGCAGCTTAACAGCGGGAGGCTCCTACGAGCAGTACTTC
CDR3aa: CASSLTAGGSYEQYF

j_gene: TRBJ2-5
d_gene: TRBD2
len: 15
v_gene: TRBV7-8
abundance: many
CDR3nt: TGTGCCAGCAGCCCCGGGACTAGCGGATTAGAGACCCAGTACTTC
CDR3aa: CASSPGTSGLETQYF

j_gene: TRBJ1-5
d_gene: .
len: 15
v_gene: TRBV2
abundance: many
CDR3nt: TGTGCCAGCAGTGACCCACGGTCTAGCAATCAGCCCCAGCATTTT
CDR3aa: CASSDPRSSNQPQHF

j_gene: TRBJ1-2
d_gene: .
len: 12
v_gene: TRBV2
abundance: many
CDR3nt: TGTGCCAGCAGTGAAAACCACTATGGCTACACCTTC
CDR3aa: CASSENHYGYTF

j_gene: TRBJ2-1
d_gene: .
len: 16
v_gene: TRBV6-1
abundance: many
CDR3nt: TGTGCCAGCAGTGAGATGGGTCGGCTTGGGGGGAATGAGCAGTTCTTC
CDR3aa: CASSEMGRLGGNEQFF

j_gene: TRBJ2-7
d_gene: .
len: 13
v_gene: TRBV20-1
abundance: many
CDR3nt: TGCAGTGCTCGGACGGGAAGGGCCTACGAGCAGTACTTC
CDR3aa: CSARTGRAYEQYF

j_gene: TRBJ2-2
d_gene: TRBD2
len: 14
v_gene: TRBV19
abundance: many
CDR3nt: TGTGCCAGTAGTATTCCGGGAGGATCCGGGGAGCTGTTTTTT
CDR3aa: CASSIPGGSGELFF

j_gene: TRBJ2-1
d_gene: TRBD2
len: 15
v_gene: TRBV7-2
abundance: many
CDR3nt: TGTGCCAGCAGCTCACCTAGCGGGGGGCCCAATGAGCAGTTCTTC
CDR3aa: CASSSPSGGPNEQFF

j_gene: TRBJ2-1
d_gene: TRBD2
len: 15
v_gene: TRBV7-6
abundance: many
CDR3nt: TGTGCCAGCAGCAAGACTAGCGGGGGGCTCGGAGAGCAGTTCTTC
CDR3aa: CASSKTSGGLGEQFF

j_gene: TRBJ1-2
d_gene: TRBD1
len: 15
v_gene: TRBV19
abundance: many
CDR3nt: TGTGCCAGCGCCTTCAACAGGGGCGGAAACTATGGCTACACCTTC
CDR3aa: CASAFNRGGNYGYTF

j_gene: TRBJ2-1
d_gene: .
len: 13
v_gene: TRBV20-1
abundance: many
CDR3nt: TGCAGTTTTGCTGATCACCTTACTTATGAGCAGTTCTTC
CDR3aa: CSFADHLTYEQFF

j_gene: TRBJ1-6
d_gene: .
len: 14
v_gene: TRBV7-8
abundance: many
CDR3nt: TGTGCCAGCAGCTGGCCCGGGCGGGATTCACCCCTCCACTTT
CDR3aa: CASSWPGRDSPLHF

j_gene: TRBJ1-5
d_gene: .
len: 17
v_gene: TRBV28
abundance: .
CDR3nt: TGTGCCAGCAGTTCCCCTCGGACAGCCGGGGGGGATCAGCCCCAGCATTTT
CDR3aa: CASSSPRTAGGDQPQHF

j_gene: TRBJ2-1
d_gene: TRBD2
len: 17
v_gene: TRBV14
abundance: many
CDR3nt: TGTGCCAGCAGCCAGGACCTACTAGCGGGAATCACCAATGAGCAGTTCTTC
CDR3aa: CASSQDLLAGITNEQFF

j_gene: TRBJ2-1
d_gene: .
len: 15
v_gene: TRBV7-2
abundance: many
CDR3nt: TGTGCCAGCAGCGCCATGGGCACCTCCTACAATGAGCAGTTCTTC
CDR3aa: CASSAMGTSYNEQFF

j_gene: TRBJ1-6
d_gene: .
len: 15
v_gene: TRBV20-1
abundance: many
CDR3nt: TGCAGTGCCCCAACCTCCAGCTCCTATAATTCACCCCTCCACTTT
CDR3aa: CSAPTSSSYNSPLHF

j_gene: TRBJ1-2
d_gene: .
len: 12
v_gene: TRBV7-9
abundance: many
CDR3nt: TGTGCCAGCAGCTTAAATACGGTTGTCTACACCTTC
CDR3aa: CASSLNTVVYTF

j_gene: TRBJ2-3
d_gene: .
len: 15
v_gene: TRBV6-2/TRBV6-3
abundance: .
CDR3nt: TGTGCCAGCAGTTACCCACAGCTGGAGAGTGATACGCAGTATTTT
CDR3aa: CASSYPQLESDTQYF

j_gene: TRBJ1-5
d_gene: .
len: 16
v_gene: TRBV7-2
abundance: many
CDR3nt: TGTGCCAGCAGCTTAGTAGGCGGGGACGGCAATCAGCCCCAGCATTTT
CDR3aa: CASSLVGGDGNQPQHF

j_gene: TRBJ1-1
d_gene: .
len: 12
v_gene: TRBV11-1
abundance: many
CDR3nt: TGTGCCAGCAGCTTCGACCAGGGTGAAGCTTTCTTT
CDR3aa: CASSFDQGEAFF

j_gene: TRBJ1-3
d_gene: TRBD1
len: 20
v_gene: TRBV7-4
abundance: many
CDR3nt: TGTGCCAGCAGCTTAGTAAAGGGACAGGGCCGCCATGACTCTGGAAACACCATATATTTT
CDR3aa: CASSLVKGQGRHDSGNTIYF

j_gene: TRBJ2-6
d_gene: .
len: 14
v_gene: TRBV7-9
abundance: many
CDR3nt: TGTGCCAGCAGCTCCTGGACTGACGCCAACGTCCTGACTTTC
CDR3aa: CASSSWTDANVLTF

j_gene: TRBJ2-3
d_gene: TRBD2
len: 15
v_gene: TRBV19
abundance: many
CDR3nt: TGTGCCAGTAAGATAGCGGGGGCGTCGACAGATACGCAGTATTTT
CDR3aa: CASKIAGASTDTQYF

j_gene: TRBJ2-3
d_gene: .
len: 14
v_gene: TRBV7-2
abundance: many
CDR3nt: TGTGCCAGCAGTCAAAACCCCTACACAGATACGCAGTATTTT
CDR3aa: CASSQNPYTDTQYF

j_gene: TRBJ2-3
d_gene: TRBD2
len: 16
v_gene: TRBV7-8
abundance: many
CDR3nt: TGTGCCAGCAGCTTTCCCGGGACTAGCGGTAGAGATACGCAGTATTTT
CDR3aa: CASSFPGTSGRDTQYF

j_gene: TRBJ2-7
d_gene: TRBD2
len: 16
v_gene: TRBV7-2
abundance: many
CDR3nt: TGTGCCAGCAGCTTCGGCGGGGGGGCGGATGGCTACGAGCAGTACTTC
CDR3aa: CASSFGGGADGYEQYF

j_gene: TRBJ2-5
d_gene: .
len: 17
v_gene: TRBV7-2
abundance: many
CDR3nt: TGTGCCAGCAGCAACCACCCAGGGACAAAACCCCAAGAGACCCAGTACTTC
CDR3aa: CASSNHPGTKPQETQYF